This is a list of T cell receptor beta chains from one sample in a study of blood T cell repertoires in COVID-19. The repertoire was sequenced with immunoSEQ multiplex PCR; TCRdb's copy has only in-frame clones and lacks some. The table lists over 400,000 clones, approximately 90% of them singletons. The specimen sequenced was PBMCs or T cells enriched from blood (not recorded which). The receptor set was obtained from a woman aged 55-70 years who had recovered from COVID-19. The CDR3 runs from the conserved cysteine through the conserved F or W. The order of the fields is V gene, J gene, D gene, CDR3 protein, CDR3 DNA. D genes are given only for firm matches.

>TRBV18|TRBJ1-1|TRBD1
CASSQGQGATRTEAFF
TGTGCCAGCTCACAGGGACAGGGGGCTACACGGACCGAAGCTTTCTTT
>TRBV29-1|TRBJ2-3|NA
CSVVKGGVGTDTQYF
TGCAGCGTCGTCAAAGGCGGGGTGGGCACAGATACGCAGTATTTT
>TRBV27|TRBJ2-7|NA
CASSFVQGKKYEQYF
TGTGCCAGCAGTTTCGTACAGGGAAAGAAGTACGAGCAGTACTTC
>TRBV30|TRBJ2-5|TRBD1
CAWSALGQGRKTQYF
TGTGCCTGGAGTGCGCTGGGACAGGGCCGTAAGACCCAGTACTTC
>TRBV5-1|TRBJ2-1|NA
CASSLLPIGRDFYNEQFF
TGCGCCAGCAGCTTGCTTCCCATAGGACGGGACTTCTACAATGAGCAGTTCTTC
>TRBV9|TRBJ2-1|NA
CASSEGGSQFF
TGTGCCAGCAGCGAAGGGGGATCACAGTTCTTC
>TRBV29-1|TRBJ2-6|NA
CSVGGGNSGANVLTF
TGCAGCGTTGGAGGAGGGAACTCTGGGGCCAACGTCCTGACTTTC
>TRBV24-1|TRBJ1-2|NA
CATSAGGLDYGYTF
TGTGCCACCAGTGCGGGGGGGTTGGACTATGGCTACACCTTC
>TRBV9|TRBJ2-7|TRBD2
CASSPRTSGGNEQYF
TGTGCCAGCAGCCCAAGGACTAGCGGGGGTAACGAGCAGTACTTC
>TRBV14|TRBJ2-1|NA
CASSQGGRGMYNEQFF
TGTGCCAGCAGCCAAGGAGGGCGGGGTATGTACAATGAGCAGTTCTTC
>TRBV7-8|TRBJ1-1|NA
CASSLGTEAFF
TGTGCCAGCAGCCTCGGCACTGAAGCTTTCTTT
>TRBV4-1|TRBJ1-1|TRBD1
CASSQPDRKNTEAFF
TGCGCCAGCAGCCAACCGGACAGGAAGAACACTGAAGCTTTCTTT
>TRBV5-1|TRBJ1-2|TRBD1
CASSLTGDYGYTF
TGCGCCAGCAGCTTGACAGGGGACTATGGCTACACCTTC
>TRBV18|TRBJ2-6|NA
CASSPRVGNGANVLTF
TGTGCCAGCTCACCACGGGTCGGGAATGGGGCCAACGTCCTGACTTTC
>TRBV24-1|TRBJ2-1|TRBD1
CATSDYPDRVNEQFF
TGTGCCACCAGTGATTACCCGGACAGGGTTAATGAGCAGTTCTTC
>TRBV28|TRBJ1-5|NA
CASRTGTKNSNQPQHF
TGTGCCAGCAGAACCGGGACAAAAAATAGCAATCAGCCCCAGCATTTT
>TRBV5-1|TRBJ1-4|TRBD1
CASSRTGAATNEKLFF
TGCGCCAGCAGCCGGACAGGCGCCGCAACTAATGAAAAACTGTTTTTT
>TRBV6-4|TRBJ1-1|NA
CASRQATNTEAFF
TGTGCCAGCAGACAGGCTACGAACACTGAAGCTTTCTTT
>TRBV4-1|TRBJ1-1|NA
CASSQPYRRNTEAFF
TGCGCCAGCAGCCAGCCTTACAGGAGGAACACTGAAGCTTTCTTT
>TRBV10-1|TRBJ1-1|NA
CASSEGGRTEAFF
TGCGCCAGCAGTGAAGGGGGTCGCACTGAAGCTTTCTTT
>TRBV2|TRBJ1-2|TRBD1
CASSGTGQGGGYTF
TGTGCCAGCAGTGGGACAGGGCAAGGAGGTGGCTACACCTTC
>TRBV29-1|TRBJ2-1|NA
CSVERGNGLNEQFF
TGCAGCGTTGAAAGGGGGAATGGGCTCAATGAGCAGTTCTTC